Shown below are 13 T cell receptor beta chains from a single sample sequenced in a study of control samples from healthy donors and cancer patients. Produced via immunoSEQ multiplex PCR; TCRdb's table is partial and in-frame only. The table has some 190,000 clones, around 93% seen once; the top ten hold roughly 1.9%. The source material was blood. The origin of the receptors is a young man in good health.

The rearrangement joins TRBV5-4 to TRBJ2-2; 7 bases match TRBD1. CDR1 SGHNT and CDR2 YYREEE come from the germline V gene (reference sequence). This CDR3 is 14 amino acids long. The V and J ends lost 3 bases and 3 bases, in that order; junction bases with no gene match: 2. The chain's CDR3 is CASSSGQHTGELFF. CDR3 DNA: TGTGCCAGCAGCTCGGGACAGCACACCGGGGAGCTGTTTTTT. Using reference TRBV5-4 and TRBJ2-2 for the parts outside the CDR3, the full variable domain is ETGVTQSPTHLIKTRGQQVTLRCSSQSGHNTVSWYQQALGQGPQFIFQYYREEENGRGNFPPRFSGLQFPNYSSELNVNALELDDSALYLCASSSGQHTGELFFGEGSRLTVL.

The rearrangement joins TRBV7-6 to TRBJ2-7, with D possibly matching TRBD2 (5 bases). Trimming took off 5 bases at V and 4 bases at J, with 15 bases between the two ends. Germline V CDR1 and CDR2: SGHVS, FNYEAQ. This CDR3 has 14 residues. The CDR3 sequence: CASSPGGLVYEQYF. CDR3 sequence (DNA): TGTGCCAGCAGCCCCGGCGGACTCGTTTACGAGCAGTACTTC.

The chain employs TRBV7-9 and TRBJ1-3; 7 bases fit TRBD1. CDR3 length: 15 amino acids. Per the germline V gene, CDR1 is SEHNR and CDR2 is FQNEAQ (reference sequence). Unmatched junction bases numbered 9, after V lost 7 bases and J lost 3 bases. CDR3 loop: CASIMTGNGGNTIYF. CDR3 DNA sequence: TGTGCCAGCATAATGACAGGGAACGGTGGAAACACCATATATTTT.

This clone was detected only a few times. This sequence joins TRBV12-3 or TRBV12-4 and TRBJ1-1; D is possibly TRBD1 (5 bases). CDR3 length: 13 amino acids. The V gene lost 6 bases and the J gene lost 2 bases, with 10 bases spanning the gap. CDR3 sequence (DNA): TGTGCCAGCAGGAGGGGAGATAACACTGAAGCTTTCTTT. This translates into CASRRGDNTEAFF.

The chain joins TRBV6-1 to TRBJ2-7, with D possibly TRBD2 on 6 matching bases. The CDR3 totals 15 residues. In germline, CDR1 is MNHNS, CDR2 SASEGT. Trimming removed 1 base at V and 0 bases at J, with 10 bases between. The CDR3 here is CASSEGDSRSYEQYF. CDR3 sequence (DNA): TGTGCCAGCAGTGAAGGGGACTCCCGCTCCTACGAGCAGTACTTC.

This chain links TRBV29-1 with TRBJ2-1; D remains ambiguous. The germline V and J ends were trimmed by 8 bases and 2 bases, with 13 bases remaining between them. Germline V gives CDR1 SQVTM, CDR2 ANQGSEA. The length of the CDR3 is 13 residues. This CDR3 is CSLKTPTYNEQFF. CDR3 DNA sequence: TGCAGCTTGAAGACTCCCACCTACAATGAGCAGTTCTTC.

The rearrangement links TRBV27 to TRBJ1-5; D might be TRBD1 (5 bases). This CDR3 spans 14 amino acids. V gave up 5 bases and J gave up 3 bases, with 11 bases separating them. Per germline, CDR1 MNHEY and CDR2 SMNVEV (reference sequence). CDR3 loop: CASSPDTYNQPQHF. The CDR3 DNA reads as TGTGCCAGCAGTCCGGACACTTACAATCAGCCCCAGCATTTT.

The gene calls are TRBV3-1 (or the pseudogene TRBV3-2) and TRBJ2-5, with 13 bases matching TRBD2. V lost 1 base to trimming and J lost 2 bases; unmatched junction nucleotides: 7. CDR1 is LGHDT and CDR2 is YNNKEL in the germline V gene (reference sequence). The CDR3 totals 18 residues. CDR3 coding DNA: TGTGCCAGCAGCCAAGGACTAGCGGGGGGCCTAGAACAAGAGACCCAGTACTTC. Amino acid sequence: CASSQGLAGGLEQETQYF.

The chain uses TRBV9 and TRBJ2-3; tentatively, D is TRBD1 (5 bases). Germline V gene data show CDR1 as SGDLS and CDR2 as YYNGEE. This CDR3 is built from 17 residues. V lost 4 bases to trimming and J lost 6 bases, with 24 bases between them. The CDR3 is CASSPLGRLFAGDTQYF. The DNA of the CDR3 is TGTGCCAGCAGCCCCCTGGGCAGGCTCTTCGCAGGGGATACGCAGTATTTT.

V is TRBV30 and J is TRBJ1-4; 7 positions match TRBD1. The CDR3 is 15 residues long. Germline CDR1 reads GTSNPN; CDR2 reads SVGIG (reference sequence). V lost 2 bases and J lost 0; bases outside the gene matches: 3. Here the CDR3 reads CAWSPQGTTNEKLFF. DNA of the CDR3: TGTGCCTGGAGTCCACAGGGGACAACTAATGAAAAACTGTTTTTT.

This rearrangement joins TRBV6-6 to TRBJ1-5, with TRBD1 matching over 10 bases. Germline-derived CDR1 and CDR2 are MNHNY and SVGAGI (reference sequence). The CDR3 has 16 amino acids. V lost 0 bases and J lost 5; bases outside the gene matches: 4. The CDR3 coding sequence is TGTGCCAGCAGTTACTCGGAAGGGACAGGGGATCAGCCCCAGCATTTT. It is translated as CASSYSEGTGDQPQHF.

The CDR3 bases are TGTGCCAGCAGCTTATTGGGACAGTCCTATGGCTACACCTTC. Amino acids: CASSLLGQSYGYTF. J is TRBJ1-2 and V is TRBV7-9; TRBD1 agrees at 7 bases. Germline V gene sequence: CDR1 SEHNR, CDR2 FQNEAQ (reference sequence). The length of the CDR3 is 14 residues. V lost 2 bases and J lost 4; bases outside the gene matches: 4.

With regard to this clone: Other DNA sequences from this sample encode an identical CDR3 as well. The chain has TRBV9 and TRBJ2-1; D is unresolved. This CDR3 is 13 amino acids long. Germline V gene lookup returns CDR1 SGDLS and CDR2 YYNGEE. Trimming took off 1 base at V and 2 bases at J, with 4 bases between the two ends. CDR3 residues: CASSVSTYNEQFF. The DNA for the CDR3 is TGTGCCAGCAGCGTAAGTACCTACAATGAGCAGTTCTTC.